These 18 T cell receptor beta chains share one sample of origin, sequenced in a study of blood T cell repertoires in COVID-19. The table came from immunoSEQ multiplex PCR; TCRdb's copy has only in-frame clones and leaves some out. The repertoire holds 150,000 to 200,000 clones, with 84% as singletons. Sequencing used peripheral blood. The receptors come from an older woman with COVID-19, enrolled during active disease.

The chain carries TRBV7-3 and TRBJ1-1, with D unresolved. The germline V and J ends were trimmed by 6 bases and 11 bases, with 19 bases remaining between them. CDR1 is SGHTA and CDR2 is FQGTGA in the germline V gene. The CDR3 is made up of 13 amino acids. The CDR3 region has the DNA TGTGCCAGCAGTTATGATGTGGGAGGGAGGGCTTTCTTT. Translation: CASSYDVGGRAFF.

The chain employs TRBV10-1 and TRBJ1-3; D is unclear. This CDR3 has 16 residues. V gave up 6 bases and J gave up 0 bases, with 15 bases separating them. Looked up from germline, CDR1 is WNHNN and CDR2 is SYGVQD (reference sequence). CDR3 residues: CASRVEGSISGNTIYF. The CDR3 DNA follows: TGCGCCAGCAGAGTAGAGGGCAGTATCTCTGGAAACACCATATATTTT.

This clone showed up just a few times. The chain is built from TRBV29-1 and TRBJ2-3; 9 bases agree with TRBD2. Germline lookup yields CDR1 SQVTM and CDR2 ANQGSEA. The CDR3 has 14 amino acids. V lost 4 bases, J lost 4 bases, and 6 bases stayed unmatched. The CDR3 DNA sequence: TGCAGCGTTGCTCCGGGACTAGCCTCAGATACGCAGTATTTT. This sequence encodes CSVAPGLASDTQYF.

This chain uses TRBV19 with TRBJ1-4; no clear D gene. Germline values: CDR1 LNHDA, CDR2 SQIVND (reference sequence). CDR3 length: 14 amino acids. V lost 6 bases, J lost 5 bases, and 13 bases lay in between. This CDR3 reads CASRPQAKNEKLFF. CDR3 nucleotides: TGTGCCAGTAGACCTCAGGCTAAAAATGAAAAACTGTTTTTT.

The V and J genes are TRBV28 and TRBJ1-2; D ambiguous. CDR1 is MDHEN and CDR2 is SYDVKM in the germline V gene. The CDR3 has 14 amino acids. Trimming shortened V by 5 bases and J by 7 bases, and 17 bases separated the two germline ends. The CDR3 protein is CASSPGLRLGGYTF. Written as DNA, the CDR3 is TGTGCCAGCAGTCCAGGCCTCAGGCTCGGTGGCTACACCTTC.

This clone was recorded a few times. The chain recombines TRBV7-9 with TRBJ2-7, with 7 bases identical to TRBD1. The ends lost 1 base at V and 2 bases at J; junction bases unmatched: 5. Germline assignment: CDR1 SEHNR and CDR2 FQNEAQ (reference sequence). The CDR3 spans 15 residues. CDR3 coding DNA: TGTGCCAGCAGCTTAGGGGGACAGTTTACCTACGAGCAGTACTTC. Translation: CASSLGGQFTYEQYF.

This sequence joins TRBV27 and TRBJ2-7, with TRBD2 matching 11 bases. Per the germline V gene, CDR1 is MNHEY and CDR2 is SMNVEV (reference sequence). CDR3 length equals 16 residues. The J segment lost 7 bases and the V segment lost 6 bases, leaving 14 bases of the junction unmatched. CDR3 bases: TGTGCCAGCAGCCGAAGTCCCACTAGCGGGAGTTGGGAGCAGTACTTC. It translates to CASSRSPTSGSWEQYF.

This chain connects TRBV28 to TRBJ1-5; perhaps TRBD1 as D (6 bases). Germline V gene data show CDR1 as MDHEN and CDR2 as SYDVKM. Trimming stripped 6 bases from V and 9 bases from J, with 12 bases between. CDR3 length equals 12 residues. In nucleotides, the CDR3 is TGTGCCAGCAGATCAGGACAGATGCCCCAGCATTTT. Amino acids: CASRSGQMPQHF. Based on the CDR3 plus reference TRBV28 and TRBJ1-5, the full variable domain is DVKVTQSSRYLVKRTGEKVFLECVQDMDHENMFWYRQDPGLGLRLIYFSYDVKMKEKGDIPEGYSVSREKKERFSLILESASTNQTSMYLCASRSGQMPQHFGDGTRLSIL.

The chain is built from TRBV13 and TRBJ1-1; D possibly corresponds to TRBD1 (5 bases). CDR1 PRHDT and CDR2 FYEKMQ come from the germline V gene (reference sequence). The CDR3 totals 11 residues. Trimming took off 5 bases at V and 8 bases at J, with 9 bases between the two ends. The CDR3 protein is CASSTHREAFF. CDR3 in DNA: TGTGCCAGCAGCACCCACAGGGAAGCTTTCTTT.

The chain recombines TRBV19 with TRBJ1-1, with D uncertain. Germline V gene data show CDR1 as LNHDA and CDR2 as SQIVND (reference sequence). Trimming left V 2 bases short and J 5 bases short, with 9 bases between. CDR3 length equals 13 residues. The CDR3 DNA follows: TGTGCCAGTAGTATAACGATGAGGACTGAAGCTTTCTTT. Its translation: CASSITMRTEAFF.

The sample holds a few counts of this clone. For the CDR3, the DNA is TGTGCCAGCAGTTCCCAGTGGACTGAAGCTTTCTTT. This sequence encodes CASSSQWTEAFF. The V and J genes are TRBV28 and TRBJ1-1; D is undetermined. V was clipped by 4 bases and J by 5 bases, with 8 bases between them. CDR1 is MDHEN, CDR2 SYDVKM, per germline. The CDR3 length is 12 residues.

This chain uses TRBV18 with TRBJ1-1; D might be TRBD1 (6 bases). The V end was cut by 3 bases, the J end by 3 bases, with 17 bases between. This CDR3 is built from 16 residues. Germline loops: CDR1 KGHSH, CDR2 LQKENI. CDR3 bases: TGTGCCAGCTCACCTAACAAGAATGGACAGCACACTGAAGCTTTCTTT. Protein sequence: CASSPNKNGQHTEAFF.

The chain recombines TRBV9 with TRBJ1-1; no reliable D call. Trimming left V 4 bases short and J 0 bases short, with 7 bases between. Germline V lookup: CDR1 SGDLS, CDR2 YYNGEE. This CDR3 contains 13 residues. CDR3 residues: CASSLTLNTEAFF. CDR3 bases: TGTGCCAGCAGCCTCACACTGAACACTGAAGCTTTCTTT.

This clone has just a few counts. The chain links TRBV5-1 to TRBJ1-3; D is perhaps TRBD1 (6 bases). Trimming left V 4 bases short and J 3 bases short, with 17 bases between. The CDR3 sequence is 16 residues long. The V gene's germline CDR1 is SGHRS and CDR2 YFSETQ. CDR3 coding DNA: TGCGCCAGCAGCAAGGACAGCGACAGATTTGGAAACACCATATATTTT. Translating gives CASSKDSDRFGNTIYF. Full variable domain (outside the CDR3, taken from reference TRBV5-1 and TRBJ1-3): KAGVTQTPRYLIKTRGQQVTLSCSPISGHRSVSWYQQTPGQGLQFLFEYFSETQRNKGNFPGRFSGRQFSNSRSEMNVSTLELGDSALYLCASSKDSDRFGNTIYFGEGSWLTVV.

The chain recombines TRBV7-2 with TRBJ2-7; 7 nucleotides align to TRBD2. V dropped 8 bases and J dropped 5; count of bases not matched to a gene: 6. CDR3 length equals 12 residues. Germline CDR1 is SGHTA and CDR2 is FQGNSA. CDR3 DNA sequence: TGTGCCAGCGGTCGAGCGGGGAACGAGCAGTACTTC. This gives the protein CASGRAGNEQYF.

The chain carries TRBV4-1 and TRBJ2-1; 9 bases agree with TRBD2. CDR3 length: 18 amino acids. V gave up 0 bases and J gave up 8 bases; unmatched junction bases: 14. CDR1 and CDR2 (germline): MGHRA, YSYEKL. CDR3 nucleotide sequence: TGCGCCAGCAGCCAAGATCCCCCTAGCGGGACTAAAGGGGATGAGCAGTTCTTC. Amino acids: CASSQDPPSGTKGDEQFF.

V usage is TRBV6-2 or TRBV6-3 and J usage is TRBJ1-1; no clear D gene. The CDR3 runs to 11 residues. Trimming stripped 5 bases from V and 8 bases from J, with 9 bases between. Looked up from germline, CDR1 is MNHEY and CDR2 is SVGEGT. In DNA form, the CDR3 reads TGTGCCAGCAGTCACGGGAGAGAAGCTTTCTTT. It codes for CASSHGREAFF.

This clone appeared a few times. This chain links TRBV2 with TRBJ1-5; D remains unclear. This CDR3 is 14 amino acids long. Between the trimmed V and J ends, which lost 4 bases and 2 bases, there was a span of 9 bases. Germline assignment: CDR1 SNHLY and CDR2 FYNNEI. The CDR3 here is CASSAQVGNQPQHF. CDR3 bases: TGTGCCAGCAGTGCGCAGGTAGGCAATCAGCCCCAGCATTTT.